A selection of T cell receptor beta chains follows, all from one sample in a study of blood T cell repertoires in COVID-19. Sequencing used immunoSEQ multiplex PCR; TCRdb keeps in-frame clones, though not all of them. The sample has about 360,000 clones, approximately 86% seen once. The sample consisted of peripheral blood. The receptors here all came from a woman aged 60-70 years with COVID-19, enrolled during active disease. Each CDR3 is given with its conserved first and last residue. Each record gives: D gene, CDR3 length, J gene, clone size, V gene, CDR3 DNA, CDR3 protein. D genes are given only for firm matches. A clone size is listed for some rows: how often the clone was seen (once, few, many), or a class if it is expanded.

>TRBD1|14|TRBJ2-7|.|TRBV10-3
TGTGCCATCAACGGACAGGGGCCCTCCTACGAGCAGTACTTC
CAINGQGPSYEQYF
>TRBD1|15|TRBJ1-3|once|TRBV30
TGTGCCTGGAATGTGCAAAGGGGGCCTGGAAACACCATATATTTT
CAWNVQRGPGNTIYF
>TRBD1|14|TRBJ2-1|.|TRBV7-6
TGTGCCAGCAGCGTCCGGGACAGGGACAATGAGCAGTTCTTC
CASSVRDRDNEQFF
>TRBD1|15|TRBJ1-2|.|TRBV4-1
TGCGCCAGCAGCCAACGGGACAGGGGGGGGTATGGCTACACCTTC
CASSQRDRGGYGYTF
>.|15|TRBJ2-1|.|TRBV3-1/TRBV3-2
TGTGCCAGCAGCCAAGATCACAGGACGAACAATGAGCAGTTCTTC
CASSQDHRTNNEQFF
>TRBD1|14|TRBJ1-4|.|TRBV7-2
TGTGCCAGCAGCCTCGGGACAGCTAATGAAAAACTGTTTTTT
CASSLGTANEKLFF
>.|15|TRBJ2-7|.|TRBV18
TGTGCCAGCTCTCCAGGGGGGGCCACTTCCTACGAGCAGTACTTC
CASSPGGATSYEQYF
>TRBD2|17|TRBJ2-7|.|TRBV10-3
TGTGCCATCAGTGATCCATTAGGAGGACTAGCGACCTACGAGCAGTACTTC
CAISDPLGGLATYEQYF
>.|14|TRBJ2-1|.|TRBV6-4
TGTGCCAGCAGTGACAATCCCTCATTCGGTGAGCAGTTCTTC
CASSDNPSFGEQFF
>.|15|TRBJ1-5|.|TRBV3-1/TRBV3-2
TGTGCCAGCAGCCAAGGGACTCTTGGCAATCAGCCCCAGCATTTT
CASSQGTLGNQPQHF
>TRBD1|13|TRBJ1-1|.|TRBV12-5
TGTGCTAGTGGCACTGGGACAGGGACTGAAGCTTTCTTT
CASGTGTGTEAFF
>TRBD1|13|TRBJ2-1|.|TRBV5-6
TGTGCCAGCAGTTTTCGGACAGGGAATGAGCAGTTCTTC
CASSFRTGNEQFF
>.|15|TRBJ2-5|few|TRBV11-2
TGTGCCAGCAGCTCCGTTAATGGGGAGCAAGAGACCCAGTACTTC
CASSSVNGEQETQYF
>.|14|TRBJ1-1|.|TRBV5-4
TGTGCCAGCAGCTTAGGAGCCGGGAACACTGAAGCTTTCTTT
CASSLGAGNTEAFF
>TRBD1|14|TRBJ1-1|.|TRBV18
TGTGCCAGCTCACCACAGGGGGCAGAAACTGAAGCTTTCTTT
CASSPQGAETEAFF
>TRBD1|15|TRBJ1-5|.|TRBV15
TGTGCCACCAGCAGGGACAGGGCGGACAATCAGCCCCAGCATTTT
CATSRDRADNQPQHF
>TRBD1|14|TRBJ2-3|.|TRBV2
TGTGCCACCCAAACCAGGACAGGGTTTGATACGCAGTATTTT
CATQTRTGFDTQYF
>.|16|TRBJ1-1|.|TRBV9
TGTGCCAGCAGCGCCTCCGTGTGGGGACAGAACACTGAAGCTTTCTTT
CASSASVWGQNTEAFF
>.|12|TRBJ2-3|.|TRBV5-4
TGTGCCAGCAGCCTAGATTACGGTACGCAGTATTTT
CASSLDYGTQYF
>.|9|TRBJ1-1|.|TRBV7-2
TGTGCCAGCAGCCCTATTGCTTTCTTT
CASSPIAFF
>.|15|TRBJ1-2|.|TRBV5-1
TGCGCCAGCAGCTTCGACAGAAACCTTGACTATGGCTACACCTTC
CASSFDRNLDYGYTF
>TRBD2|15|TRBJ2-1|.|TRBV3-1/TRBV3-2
TGTGCCAGCAGCCAAGATATCCAGCGGGGCTTTGAGCAGTTCTTC
CASSQDIQRGFEQFF
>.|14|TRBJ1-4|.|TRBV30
TGTGCCTGGAGTGTCAGGGGAATTAGTGAAAAACTGTTTTTT
CAWSVRGISEKLFF
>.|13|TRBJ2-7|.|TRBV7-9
TGTGCCAGCAGCTGGGGCCTGAACAGCGAGCAGTACTTC
CASSWGLNSEQYF
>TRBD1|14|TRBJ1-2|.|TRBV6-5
TGTGCCAGCAGTTACGGAGGGGGCGGCTATGGCTACACCTTC
CASSYGGGGYGYTF
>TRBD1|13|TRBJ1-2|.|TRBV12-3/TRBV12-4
TGTGCCAGCACCAAACAGGGGATCTATGGCTACACCTTC
CASTKQGIYGYTF
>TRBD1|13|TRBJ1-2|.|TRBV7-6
TGTGCCAGCAGCTTGACAGGGATTGGTGGCTACACCTTC
CASSLTGIGGYTF
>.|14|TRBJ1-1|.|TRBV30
TGTGCCTGGAGTGCGAGGGGGGGCCTTAGTGAAGCTTTCTTT
CAWSARGGLSEAFF
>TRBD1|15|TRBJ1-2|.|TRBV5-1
TGCGCCAGCAGCTTGGGACAGGGGTTTAACTATGGCTACACCTTC
CASSLGQGFNYGYTF
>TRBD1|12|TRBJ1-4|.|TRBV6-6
TGTGCCAGCACGACAGGGGGCGATAAACTGTTTTTT
CASTTGGDKLFF
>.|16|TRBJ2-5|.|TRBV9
TGTGCCAGCAGCGTAGGAGTGGGGCCTCCAATCGAGACCCAGTACTTC
CASSVGVGPPIETQYF
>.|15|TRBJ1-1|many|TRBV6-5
TGTGCCAGCAGTTCATCCGGGACGGGGGGCGCTGAAGCTTTCTTT
CASSSSGTGGAEAFF
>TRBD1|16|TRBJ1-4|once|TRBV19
TGTGCCAGTAGCCCCCCTCTACAGGGGGTAGTGGGAAAACTGTTTTTT
CASSPPLQGVVGKLFF
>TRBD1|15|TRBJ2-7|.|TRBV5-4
TGTGCCAGCAGCGTAGACAGGGGGCATCTCTACGAGCAGTACTTC
CASSVDRGHLYEQYF
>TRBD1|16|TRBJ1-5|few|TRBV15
TGTGCCACCAGCAGAGCATCCGACAGGGATTTTCAGCCCCAGCATTTT
CATSRASDRDFQPQHF
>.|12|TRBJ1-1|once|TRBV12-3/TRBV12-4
TGTGCCAGCAGTTTGGCGGCCGGGGGAGCTTTCTTT
CASSLAAGGAFF
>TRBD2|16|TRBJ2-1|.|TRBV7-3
TGTGCCAGCAGCCCCACGGGCGGGGGGATCTACAATGAGCAGTTCTTC
CASSPTGGGIYNEQFF
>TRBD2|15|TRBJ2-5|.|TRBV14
TGTGCCAGCAGCCAAGTACTAGCGGGGGTAGAGACCCAGTACTTC
CASSQVLAGVETQYF
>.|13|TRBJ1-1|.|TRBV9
TGTGCCAGCAGCGTATCCGGGAACACTGAAGCTTTCTTT
CASSVSGNTEAFF
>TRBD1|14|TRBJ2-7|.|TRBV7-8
TGTGCCAGCAGCAGGCCCGGACAGGGGTACGAGCAGTACTTC
CASSRPGQGYEQYF
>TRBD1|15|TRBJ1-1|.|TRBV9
TGTGCCAGCAGCGACCGCCACACAGGGGCCACTGAAGCTTTCTTT
CASSDRHTGATEAFF
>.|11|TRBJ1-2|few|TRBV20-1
TGCAGTCGGGACACAGGGCCCGGCTACACCTTC
CSRDTGPGYTF